The 32 T cell receptor beta chains listed next were all sequenced from one sample in a study of blood T cell repertoires in COVID-19. The repertoire was sequenced with immunoSEQ multiplex PCR; TCRdb's copy has only in-frame clones and lacks some. In the table there are hundreds of thousands of clones, just over 85% of which are singletons. Sequencing was performed on peripheral blood. Source of these receptors: a man between 45 and 60 years old with COVID-19, enrolled during active disease.

CDR3 nucleotide sequence: TGTGCCAGCAGCTTAGAGGGGGACTCCTACACCTTC. It encodes CASSLEGDSYTF. The genes are TRBV11-2 and TRBJ1-2, with D maybe TRBD1 (5 bases). The length of the CDR3 is 12 residues. V lost 0 bases and J lost 10, with 9 bases in between. Germline lookup yields CDR1 SGHAT and CDR2 FQNNGV.

The chain has TRBV20-1 and TRBJ2-5, with D perhaps matching TRBD2 (6 bases). Trimming took off 4 bases at V and 4 bases at J, with 7 bases between the two ends. The CDR3 covers 11 residues. Germline V gene data show CDR1 as DFQATT and CDR2 as SNEGSKA (reference sequence). DNA of the CDR3: TGCAGTGCTAAGGGAGGAGAGACCCAGTACTTC. It translates to CSAKGGETQYF.

J is TRBJ2-6 and V is TRBV19, with 9 bases matching TRBD1. Germline V lookup: CDR1 LNHDA, CDR2 SQIVND (reference sequence). This CDR3 spans 16 amino acids. The V segment lost 10 bases and the J segment 4 bases; nucleotides outside the gene matches: 11. CDR3 loop: CATAGTGFPGANVLTF. CDR3 DNA sequence: TGTGCCACTGCCGGGACAGGGTTCCCCGGGGCCAACGTCCTGACTTTC.

As concerns this clone: The sample contains more than one DNA sequence encoding this CDR3. The chain recombines TRBV19 with TRBJ1-1; D gene uncertain. Looked up from germline, CDR1 is LNHDA and CDR2 is SQIVND (reference sequence). The CDR3 is 13 residues long. The V gene lost 4 bases and the J gene lost 0 bases, with 6 bases spanning the gap. The CDR3 DNA reads TGTGCCAGTAGTACACAGATGAACACTGAAGCTTTCTTT. It encodes CASSTQMNTEAFF.

With regard to this clone: This sample also contains other DNA sequences that code for the same CDR3. This chain joins TRBV27 and TRBJ2-7; D is uncertain. There are 13 residues in the CDR3. V was clipped by 3 bases and J by 1 base, with 7 bases between them. The germline V gene encodes CDR1 MNHEY and CDR2 SMNVEV (reference sequence). The CDR3 DNA follows: TGTGCCAGCAGTTTTCAGGATTCCTACGAGCAGTACTTC. Its translation is CASSFQDSYEQYF.

The rearrangement joins TRBV21-1 to TRBJ1-6. TRBV21-1 is a pseudogene segment. CDR3 length equals 14 residues. Here the CDR3 reads CASSKSGDNSPLHF. As DNA, the CDR3 is TGTGCCAGCAGCAAATCGGGGGATAATTCACCCCTCCACTTT.

This clone has just one count. The chain couples TRBV28 to TRBJ1-5; D remains unclear. In germline, CDR1 is MDHEN, CDR2 SYDVKM. This CDR3 spans 14 amino acids. V lost 6 bases, J lost 1 base, and 10 bases lay in between. The CDR3 protein is CASSPGWSNQPQHF. DNA for the CDR3: TGTGCCAGCAGCCCAGGTTGGAGCAATCAGCCCCAGCATTTT. The full variable domain, with the rest looked up from reference TRBV28 and TRBJ1-5, is DVKVTQSSRYLVKRTGEKVFLECVQDMDHENMFWYRQDPGLGLRLIYFSYDVKMKEKGDIPEGYSVSREKKERFSLILESASTNQTSMYLCASSPGWSNQPQHFGDGTRLSIL.

This rearrangement joins TRBV6-6 to TRBJ1-2, with D possibly matching TRBD1 (5 bases). The CDR3 has 16 residues. Looked up from germline, CDR1 is MNHNY and CDR2 is SVGAGI (reference sequence). V was clipped by 0 bases and J by 7 bases, with 18 bases between them. The CDR3 protein is CASSYSPTVGVRGYTF. CDR3 in DNA: TGTGCCAGCAGTTACTCTCCGACTGTAGGGGTGCGTGGCTACACCTTC.

As concerns this clone: The sample contains more than one DNA sequence encoding this CDR3. The chain is built from TRBV19 and TRBJ2-3, with D possibly matching TRBD1 (6 bases). The CDR3 spans 15 residues. Trimming removed 2 bases from V and 0 bases from J, with 9 bases in between. Germline V CDR1 and CDR2: LNHDA, SQIVND (reference sequence). CDR3 DNA sequence: TGTGCCAGTAGTATACTGGGGGCTAGCACAGATACGCAGTATTTT. Translated: CASSILGASTDTQYF.

The chain uses TRBV5-5 and TRBJ1-2, with D perhaps matching TRBD1 (6 bases). This CDR3 spans 17 amino acids. Germline values: CDR1 SGHKS, CDR2 YYEKEE (reference sequence). The V gene lost 1 base and the J gene lost 2 bases, with 18 bases spanning the gap. The CDR3 DNA reads as TGTGCCAGCAGCTTGAGTCTTACAGGGTTTTTAAACTATGGCTACACCTTC. Its protein product is CASSLSLTGFLNYGYTF. Together with reference TRBV5-5 and TRBJ1-2, the CDR3 gives the full variable domain: DAGVTQSPTHLIKTRGQQVTLRCSPISGHKSVSWYQQVLGQGPQFIFQYYEKEERGRGNFPDRFSARQFPNYSSELNVNALLLGDSALYLCASSLSLTGFLNYGYTFGSGTRLTVV.

The chain links TRBV9 to TRBJ2-7, with D possibly being TRBD2 (5 bases). The CDR3 is 13 residues long. The ends were cut back, 3 bases at V and 0 bases at J, with 7 bases in the middle. CDR1 and CDR2 (germline): SGDLS, YYNGEE. The CDR3 DNA sequence: TGTGCCAGCAGCGACGGGGTCTCCTACGAGCAGTACTTC. Amino acid sequence: CASSDGVSYEQYF.

The V gene is TRBV28, the J gene TRBJ1-6; D is unresolved. V was clipped by 2 bases and J by 0 bases, with 14 bases between them. Per the germline V gene, CDR1 is MDHEN and CDR2 is SYDVKM. The CDR3 totals 18 residues. The CDR3 DNA sequence: TGTGCCAGCAGTTTAGGTGGCAGGTTAAGCTCCTATAATTCACCCCTCCACTTT. The encoded protein is CASSLGGRLSSYNSPLHF.

The rearrangement joins TRBV6-5 to TRBJ2-7; D may be TRBD2 (5 bases). Trimming stripped 7 bases from V and 3 bases from J, with 16 bases between. The CDR3 totals 14 residues. Germline V gene sequence: CDR1 MNHEY, CDR2 SVGAGI. The CDR3 spells CASIPGIGDYEQYF. CDR3 DNA: TGTGCCAGCATACCGGGGATTGGGGACTACGAGCAGTACTTC.

The chain employs TRBV5-1 and TRBJ2-2, with TRBD2 as a possible D gene (5 bases). Deletions cut 3 bases from V and 4 bases from J, with 13 bases between. The CDR3 runs 15 residues. The V gene's germline CDR1 is SGHRS and CDR2 YFSETQ. CDR3 region: CASSYTVGSTGELFF. The DNA for the CDR3 is TGCGCCAGCAGCTACACGGTAGGGAGCACCGGGGAGCTGTTTTTT.

This chain connects TRBV5-4 to TRBJ2-7; 7 nucleotides align to TRBD2. Unmatched junction bases numbered 6, after V lost 2 bases and J lost 1 base. Germline values: CDR1 SGHNT, CDR2 YYREEE (reference sequence). There are 15 residues in the CDR3. In DNA, the CDR3 is TGTGCCAGCAGCTTCGTCCTTAGCGGGTCCTACGAGCAGTACTTC. Translation: CASSFVLSGSYEQYF. The full variable domain, its missing parts supplied by reference TRBV5-4 and TRBJ2-7, is ETGVTQSPTHLIKTRGQQVTLRCSSQSGHNTVSWYQQALGQGPQFIFQYYREEENGRGNFPPRFSGLQFPNYSSELNVNALELDDSALYLCASSFVLSGSYEQYFGPGTRLTVT.

Points on this clone: One end of the junction does not line up with germline, which may come from a read error. This rearrangement joins TRBV7-9 to TRBJ1-2; 8 bases match TRBD1. The CDR3 is made up of 12 amino acids. Germline V gives CDR1 SEHNR, CDR2 FQNEAQ (reference sequence). The CDR3 sequence is CASSLEGTGGAF. CDR3 nucleotide sequence: TGTGCCAGCAGCTTGGAGGGAACAGGGGGGGCCTTC.

The rearrangement uses TRBV7-9 and TRBJ2-7; no clear D. Per the germline V gene, CDR1 is SEHNR and CDR2 is FQNEAQ (reference sequence). The CDR3 runs to 12 residues. The V and J ends lost 1 base and 6 bases respectively, with 7 bases between them. CDR3 in DNA: TGTGCCAGCAGCTTAGAGCTAGTCGAGCAGTACTTC. Residues: CASSLELVEQYF. Filled out from reference TRBV7-9 and TRBJ2-7, the complete variable domain reads DTGVSQNPRHKITKRGQNVTFRCDPISEHNRLYWYRQTLGQGPEFLTYFQNEAQLEKSRLLSDRFSAERPKGSFSTLEIQRTEQGDSAMYLCASSLELVEQYFGPGTRLTVT.

This clone was seen more than once but under ten times. V is TRBV6-5 and J is TRBJ2-7; D is unresolved. The CDR3 length is 15 residues. Germline CDR1 is MNHEY and CDR2 is SVGAGI. V was pared by 6 bases and J by 4 bases, with 19 bases between. CDR3 DNA sequence: TGTGCCAGCAGGGCCCCTGTCGCACCCAAATACGAGCAGTACTTC. Amino acid sequence: CASRAPVAPKYEQYF.

The chain couples TRBV29-1 to TRBJ1-1; the D gene is possibly TRBD1 (5 bases). The length of the CDR3 is 13 residues. Germline assignment: CDR1 SQVTM and CDR2 ANQGSEA. V gave up 2 bases and J gave up 2 bases, with 9 bases separating them. For the CDR3, the DNA is TGCAGCGTTGAAAGGGGCAGTAACACTGAAGCTTTCTTT. It encodes CSVERGSNTEAFF. Variable domain in full (rest from reference TRBV29-1 and TRBJ1-1): SAVISQKPSRDICQRGTSLTIQCQVDSQVTMMFWYRQQPGQSLTLIATANQGSEATYESGFVIDKFPISRPNLTFSTLTVSNMSPEDSSIYLCSVERGSNTEAFFGQGTRLTVV.

The chain has TRBV5-6 and TRBJ1-1; TRBD1 is a possible D gene (5 bases). The CDR3 has 17 amino acids. CDR1 and CDR2 (germline): SGHDT, YYEEEE. V was cut by 1 base and J by 0 bases, with 16 bases left in between. For the CDR3, the DNA is TGTGCCAGCAGCTTGAAGGCCTTCAGGGTGATGAACACTGAAGCTTTCTTT. Residues: CASSLKAFRVMNTEAFF.

V is TRBV18 and J is TRBJ2-3; D perhaps matches TRBD1 (6 bases). Per germline, CDR1 KGHSH and CDR2 LQKENI. With 6 bases removed from V and 1 base from J, the gap between germline ends came to 14 bases. The CDR3 sequence is 15 residues long. The CDR3 loop is CASSLQGPGTDTQYF. The CDR3 coding sequence is TGTGCCAGCTCCCTACAGGGCCCTGGCACAGATACGCAGTATTTT.

The J gene is TRBJ2-1, the V gene TRBV15; D not certain. Germline V lookup: CDR1 LNHNV, CDR2 YYDKDF (reference sequence). This CDR3 has 13 residues. V gave up 1 base and J gave up 4 bases, with 5 bases separating them. Here the CDR3 reads CATSRGRYNEQFF. The CDR3 DNA follows: TGTGCCACCAGCAGAGGCAGATACAATGAGCAGTTCTTC.

The V and J genes are TRBV2 and TRBJ2-2, with a weak D call TRBD2 (5 bases). V lost 4 bases and J lost 3, with 9 bases in between. The germline V gene encodes CDR1 SNHLY and CDR2 FYNNEI. The CDR3 length is 14 residues. CDR3 region: CASSVLGDTGELFF. As DNA, the CDR3 is TGTGCCAGCAGTGTTCTGGGAGACACCGGGGAGCTGTTTTTT.

This chain connects TRBV4-2 to TRBJ2-5; D remains ambiguous. V was clipped by 2 bases and J by 1 base, with 8 bases between them. The CDR3 has 14 amino acids. Per germline, CDR1 LGHNA and CDR2 YNFKEQ. The CDR3 here is CASSQMTTQETQYF. The CDR3 coding sequence is TGTGCCAGCAGCCAAATGACAACCCAAGAGACCCAGTACTTC.

The rearrangement joins TRBV7-2 to TRBJ1-2; 7 bases agree with TRBD1. CDR1 is SGHTA, CDR2 FQGNSA, per germline. V was pared by 5 bases and J by 6 bases, with 12 bases of the junction left unmatched. The CDR3 covers 15 residues. CDR3: CASSRLGQGENGYTF. In DNA, the CDR3 is TGTGCCAGCAGCCGGTTAGGGCAGGGGGAGAATGGCTACACCTTC.

A remark on this clone: Other nucleotide sequences from this sample produce the same CDR3. The rearrangement uses TRBV19 and TRBJ2-7; D might be TRBD2 (5 bases). Germline CDR1 is LNHDA and CDR2 is SQIVND (reference sequence). The length of the CDR3 is 13 residues. V dropped 3 bases and J dropped 2 bases, with 8 bases sitting between them. The CDR3 spells CASSIGEAYEQYF. For the CDR3, the DNA is TGTGCCAGTAGTATCGGGGAAGCCTACGAGCAGTACTTC. Full variable domain (remainder filled in from reference TRBV19 and TRBJ2-7): DGGITQSPKYLFRKEGQNVTLSCEQNLNHDAMYWYRQDPGQGLRLIYYSQIVNDFQKGDIAEGYSVSREKKESFPLTVTSAQKNPTAFYLCASSIGEAYEQYFGPGTRLTVT.

This chain joins TRBV6-5 and TRBJ1-1; 9 bases map to TRBD1. CDR1 is MNHEY and CDR2 is SVGAGI in the germline V gene. The CDR3 consists of 16 residues. J lost 1 base, V lost 1 base, and 4 bases had no gene match. The CDR3 nucleotides are TGTGCCAGCAGTTACTACCGGGGACAGGGGAACACTGAAGCTTTCTTT. The encoded protein is CASSYYRGQGNTEAFF.

This clone has only a few counts. This chain joins TRBV12-5 and TRBJ1-5; D might be TRBD1 (6 bases). Germline V gene lookup returns CDR1 LGHNT and CDR2 FRNRAP. V shed 3 bases and J shed 15 bases, with 12 bases lying between them. The CDR3 has 11 amino acids. The CDR3 DNA follows: TGTGCTAGTGGTTTTAACCGGGACATGCATTTT. Its protein is CASGFNRDMHF.

This chain joins TRBV29-1 and TRBJ1-2, with 9 bases lining up with TRBD1. Germline lookup yields CDR1 SQVTM and CDR2 ANQGSEA. With 6 bases clipped from V and 7 bases from J, the junction kept 18 bases outside the gene matches. This CDR3 has 16 residues. CDR3 bases: TGCAGCGTCACTCCCGGGGGCCGGGACAGGGTATCTGGCTACACCTTC. It yields the protein CSVTPGGRDRVSGYTF.

V usage is TRBV3-1 (or the pseudogene TRBV3-2) and J usage is TRBJ1-1; possible D gene TRBD1, 5 bases. V lost 3 bases and J lost 1, with 6 bases in between. The length of the CDR3 is 13 residues. The germline V gene has CDR1 LGHDT and CDR2 YNNKEL (reference sequence). The chain's CDR3 is CASSHRENTEAFF. The CDR3 DNA follows: TGTGCCAGCAGCCACAGGGAGAACACTGAAGCTTTCTTT.

The genes are TRBV30 and TRBJ2-7; D not resolved. V gave up 3 bases and J gave up 2 bases, with 8 bases separating them. CDR1 and CDR2 from the germline V gene are GTSNPN and SVGIG (reference sequence). The CDR3 extends over 12 amino acids. The CDR3 is CAWRYNPYEQYF. The CDR3 DNA sequence: TGTGCCTGGAGATACAATCCCTACGAGCAGTACTTC.

The V call is TRBV19, the J call TRBJ2-7; 8 bases fit TRBD1. The V gene's germline CDR1 is LNHDA and CDR2 SQIVND (reference sequence). The CDR3 runs 13 residues. The junction had 4 bases not matched to a gene; V was cut back by 7 bases and J by 2 bases. The DNA of the CDR3 is TGTGCCAGTAAGGAGACAGGGGCCTACGAGCAGTACTTC. Its translation: CASKETGAYEQYF.